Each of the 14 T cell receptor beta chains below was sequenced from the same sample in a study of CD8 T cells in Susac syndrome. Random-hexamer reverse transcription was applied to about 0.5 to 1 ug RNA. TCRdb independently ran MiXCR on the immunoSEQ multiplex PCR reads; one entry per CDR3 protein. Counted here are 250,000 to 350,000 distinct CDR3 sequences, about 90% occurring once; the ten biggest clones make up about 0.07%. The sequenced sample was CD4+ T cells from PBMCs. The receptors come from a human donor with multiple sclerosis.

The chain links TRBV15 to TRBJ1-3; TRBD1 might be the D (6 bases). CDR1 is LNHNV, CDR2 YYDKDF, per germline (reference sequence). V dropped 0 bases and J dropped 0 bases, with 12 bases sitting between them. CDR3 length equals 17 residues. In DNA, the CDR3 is TGTGCCACCAGCAGAGATTCAGGGGAGCACTCTGGAAACACCATATATTTT. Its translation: CATSRDSGEHSGNTIYF.

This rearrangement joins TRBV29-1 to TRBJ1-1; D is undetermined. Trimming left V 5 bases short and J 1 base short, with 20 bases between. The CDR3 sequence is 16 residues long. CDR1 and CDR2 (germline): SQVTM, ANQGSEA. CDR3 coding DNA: TGCAGCGTTTTCCGGGGTGGGCAGGCCCCGAACACTGAAGCTTTCTTT. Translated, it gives CSVFRGGQAPNTEAFF.

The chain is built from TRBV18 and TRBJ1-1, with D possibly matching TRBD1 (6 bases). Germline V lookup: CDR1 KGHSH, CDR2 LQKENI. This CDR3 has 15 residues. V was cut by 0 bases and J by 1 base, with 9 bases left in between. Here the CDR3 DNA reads TGTGCCAGCTCACCACCGGGGGCGCCGAACACTGAAGCTTTCTTT. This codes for CASSPPGAPNTEAFF. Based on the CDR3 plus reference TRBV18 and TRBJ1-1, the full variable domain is NAGVMQNPRHLVRRRGQEARLRCSPMKGHSHVYWYRQLPEEGLKFMVYLQKENIIDESGMPKERFSAEFPKEGPSILRIQQVVRGDSAAYFCASSPPGAPNTEAFFGQGTRLTVV.

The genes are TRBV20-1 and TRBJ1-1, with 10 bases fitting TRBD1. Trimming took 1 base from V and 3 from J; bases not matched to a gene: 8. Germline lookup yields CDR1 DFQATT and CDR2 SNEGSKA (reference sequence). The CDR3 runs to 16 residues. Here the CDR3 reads CSARVGGGQGDTEAFF. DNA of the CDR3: TGCAGTGCTAGAGTTGGGGGAGGACAGGGGGACACTGAAGCTTTCTTT.

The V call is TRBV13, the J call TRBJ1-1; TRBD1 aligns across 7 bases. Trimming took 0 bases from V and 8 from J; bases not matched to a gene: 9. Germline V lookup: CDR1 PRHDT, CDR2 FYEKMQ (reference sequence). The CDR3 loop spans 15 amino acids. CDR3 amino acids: CASSLGPPGGEEAFF. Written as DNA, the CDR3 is TGTGCCAGCAGCTTAGGCCCCCCAGGGGGAGAAGAAGCTTTCTTT.

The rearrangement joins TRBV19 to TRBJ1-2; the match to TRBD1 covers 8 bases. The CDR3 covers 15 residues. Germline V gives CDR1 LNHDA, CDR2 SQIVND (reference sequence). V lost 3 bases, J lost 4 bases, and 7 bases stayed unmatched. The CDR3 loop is CASSMLWTGSYGYTF. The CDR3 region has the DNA TGTGCCAGTAGTATGCTTTGGACAGGGTCCTATGGCTACACCTTC.

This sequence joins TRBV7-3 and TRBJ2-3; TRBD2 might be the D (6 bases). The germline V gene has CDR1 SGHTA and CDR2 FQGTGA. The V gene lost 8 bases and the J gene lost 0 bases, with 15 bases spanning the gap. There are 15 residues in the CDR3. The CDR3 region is CASGLGTHSTDTQYF. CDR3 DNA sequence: TGTGCCAGCGGGCTTGGGACTCATAGCACAGATACGCAGTATTTT.

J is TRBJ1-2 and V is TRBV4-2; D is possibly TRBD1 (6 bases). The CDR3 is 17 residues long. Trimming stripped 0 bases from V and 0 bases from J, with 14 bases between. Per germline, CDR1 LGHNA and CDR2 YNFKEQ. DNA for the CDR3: TGTGCCAGCAGCCAAGATGAGAGGGGGGCCTCTAACTATGGCTACACCTTC. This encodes CASSQDERGASNYGYTF.

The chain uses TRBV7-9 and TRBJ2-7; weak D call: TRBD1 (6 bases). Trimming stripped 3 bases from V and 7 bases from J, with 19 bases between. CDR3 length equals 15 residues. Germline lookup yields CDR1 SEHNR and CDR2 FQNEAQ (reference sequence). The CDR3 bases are TGTGCCAGCAGCTTTCGTTACGGGGATAGGGGGGAGCAGTACTTC. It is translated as CASSFRYGDRGEQYF.

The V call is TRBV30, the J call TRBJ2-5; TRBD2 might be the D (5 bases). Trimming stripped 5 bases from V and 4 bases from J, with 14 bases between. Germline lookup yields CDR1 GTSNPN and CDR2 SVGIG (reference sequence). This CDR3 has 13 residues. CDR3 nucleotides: TGTGCCTGGGCCGAGGGTAATGGAGAGACCCAGTACTTC. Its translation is CAWAEGNGETQYF.

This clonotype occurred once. CDR3 sequence: CAWSEVAGGLSQYF. The CDR3 bases are TGTGCCTGGAGCGAAGTAGCGGGGGGCCTCTCCCAGTACTTC. The V gene is TRBV30, the J gene TRBJ2-5, with 10 nucleotides matching TRBD2. Germline values: CDR1 GTSNPN, CDR2 SVGIG (reference sequence). The CDR3 length is 14 residues. Germline trimming cut 3 bases from V and 9 bases from J; bases unmatched to any gene: 10.

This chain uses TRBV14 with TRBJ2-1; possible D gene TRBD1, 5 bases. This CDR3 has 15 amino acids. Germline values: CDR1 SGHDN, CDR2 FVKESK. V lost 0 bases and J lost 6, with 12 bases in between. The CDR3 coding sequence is TGTGCCAGCAGCCAAGATCGGGTAGGGGTCAATGAGCAGTTCTTC. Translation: CASSQDRVGVNEQFF.

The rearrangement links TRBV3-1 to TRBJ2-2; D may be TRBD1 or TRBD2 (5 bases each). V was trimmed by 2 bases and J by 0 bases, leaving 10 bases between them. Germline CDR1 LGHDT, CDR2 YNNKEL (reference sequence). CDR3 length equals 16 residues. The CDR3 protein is CASSQRDGANTGELFF. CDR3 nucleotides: TGTGCCAGCAGCCAACGGGACGGTGCGAACACCGGGGAGCTGTTTTTT.

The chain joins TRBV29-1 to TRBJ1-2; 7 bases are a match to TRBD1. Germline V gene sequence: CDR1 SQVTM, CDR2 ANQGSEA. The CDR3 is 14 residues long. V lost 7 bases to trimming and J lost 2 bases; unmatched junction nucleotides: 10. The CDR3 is CSAPIRGRNYGYTF. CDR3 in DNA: TGCAGCGCCCCCATCAGGGGGAGGAACTATGGCTACACCTTC.